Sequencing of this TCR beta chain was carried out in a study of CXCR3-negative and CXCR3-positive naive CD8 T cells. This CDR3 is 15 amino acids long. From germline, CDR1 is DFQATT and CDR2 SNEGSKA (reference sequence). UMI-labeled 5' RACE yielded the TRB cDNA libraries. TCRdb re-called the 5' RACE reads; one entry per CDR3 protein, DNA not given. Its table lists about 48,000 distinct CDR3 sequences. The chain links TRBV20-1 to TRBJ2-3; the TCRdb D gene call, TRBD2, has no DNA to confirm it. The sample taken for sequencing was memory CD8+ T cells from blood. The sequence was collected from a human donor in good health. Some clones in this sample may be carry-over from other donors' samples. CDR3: CSASPTSGGRDTQYF.